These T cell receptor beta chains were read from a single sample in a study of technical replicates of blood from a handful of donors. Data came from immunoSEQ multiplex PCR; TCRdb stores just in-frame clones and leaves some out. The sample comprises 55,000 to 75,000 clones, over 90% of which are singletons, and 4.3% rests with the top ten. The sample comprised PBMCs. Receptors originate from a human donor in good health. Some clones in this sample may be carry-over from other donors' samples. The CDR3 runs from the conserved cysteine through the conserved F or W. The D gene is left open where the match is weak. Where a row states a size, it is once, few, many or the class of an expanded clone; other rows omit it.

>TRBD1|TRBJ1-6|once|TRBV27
CASKLDRVNSPLHF
TGTGCCAGCAAATTGGACAGGGTAAATTCACCCCTCCACTTT
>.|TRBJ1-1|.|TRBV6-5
CASSYSRGTTEAFF
TGTGCCAGCAGTTACTCGAGGGGGACAACTGAAGCTTTCTTT
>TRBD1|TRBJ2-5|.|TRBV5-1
CASSLPTGQETQYF
TGCGCCAGCAGCTTGCCGACAGGGCAGGAGACCCAGTACTTC
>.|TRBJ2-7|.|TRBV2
CASSQDSSYEQYF
TGTGCCAGCAGTCAAGACAGTTCCTACGAGCAGTACTTC
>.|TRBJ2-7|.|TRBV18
CASSVEQTYEQYF
TGTGCCAGCTCAGTGGAACAGACCTACGAGCAGTACTTC
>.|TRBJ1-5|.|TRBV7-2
CASSPPGNQPQHF
TGTGCCAGCAGCCCCCCGGGCAATCAGCCCCAGCATTTT
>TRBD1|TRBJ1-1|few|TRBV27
CASTTGPGGRTEAFF
TGTGCCAGCACTACCGGCCCAGGGGGCAGGACTGAAGCTTTCTTT
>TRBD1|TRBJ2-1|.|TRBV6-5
CASSRQGDNEQFF
TGTGCCAGCAGCCGACAGGGGGACAATGAGCAGTTCTTC
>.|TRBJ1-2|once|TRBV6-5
CASSYTSAREASGYTF
TGTGCCAGCAGCTACACTTCAGCCAGGGAGGCGTCGGGCTACACCTTC
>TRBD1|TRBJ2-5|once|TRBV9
CASSPRTGGETQYF
TGTGCCAGCAGCCCTCGGACAGGGGGAGAGACCCAGTACTTC
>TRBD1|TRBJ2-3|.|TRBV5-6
CASSSTGGGINTQYF
TGTGCCAGCAGCTCGACAGGGGGGGGAATAAATACGCAGTATTTT
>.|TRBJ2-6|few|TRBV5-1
CASSPDSGANVLTF
TGCGCCAGCAGCCCAGACTCTGGGGCCAACGTCCTGACTTTC
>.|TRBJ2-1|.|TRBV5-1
CASRPGLSSYNEQFF
TGCGCCAGCAGACCAGGACTTAGCTCCTACAATGAGCAGTTCTTC
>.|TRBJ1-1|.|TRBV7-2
CASSLGENTEAFF
TGTGCCAGCAGCTTAGGAGAGAACACTGAAGCTTTCTTT
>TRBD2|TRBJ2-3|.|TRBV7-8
CASSQGLAGGEDTQYF
TGTGCCAGCAGCCAGGGACTAGCGGGAGGAGAAGATACGCAGTATTTT
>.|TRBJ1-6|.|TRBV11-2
CASSFRFDSPLHF
TGTGCCAGCAGCTTCCGGTTTGATTCACCCCTCCACTTT
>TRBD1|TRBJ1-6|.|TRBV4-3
CASSQESRQGIDPLHF
TGCGCCAGCAGCCAAGAAAGCAGACAGGGAATTGATCCCCTCCACTTT
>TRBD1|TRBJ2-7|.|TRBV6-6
CASSSGQGTYEQYF
TGTGCCAGCAGCTCCGGACAGGGAACCTACGAGCAGTACTTC
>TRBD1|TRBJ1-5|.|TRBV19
CASSIGQGEVQPQHF
TGTGCCAGTAGTATCGGACAGGGGGAAGTTCAGCCCCAGCATTTT
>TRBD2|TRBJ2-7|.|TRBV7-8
CASSSLAGGYEQYF
TGTGCCAGCAGCTCACTAGCGGGAGGGTACGAGCAGTACTTC
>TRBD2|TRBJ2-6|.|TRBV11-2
CASSSFRGGRSGANVLTF
TGTGCCAGCAGCTCCTTTAGGGGAGGGCGCTCTGGGGCCAACGTCCTGACTTTC
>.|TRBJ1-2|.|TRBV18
CASSLTSIYYGYTF
TGTGCCAGCTCACTGACTAGTATTTACTATGGCTACACCTTC
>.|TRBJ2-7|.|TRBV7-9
CASSLVSGVSSYEQYF
TGTGCCAGCAGCTTAGTTTCAGGGGTCAGCTCCTACGAGCAGTACTTC
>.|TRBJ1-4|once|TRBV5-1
CASSLAGYRGEKLFF
TGCGCCAGCAGCTTGGCCGGCTATCGGGGTGAAAAACTGTTTTTT
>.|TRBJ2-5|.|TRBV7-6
CASSQGAVGETQYF
TGTGCCAGCAGTCAAGGAGCGGTCGGAGAGACCCAGTACTTC
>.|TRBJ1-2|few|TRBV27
CASSLSRAYGYTF
TGTGCCAGCAGTTTATCGAGGGCCTATGGCTACACCTTC
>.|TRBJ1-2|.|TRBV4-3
CASSQQGPLRPTFTF
TGCGCCAGCAGCCAGCAGGGTCCCTTACGACCTACTTTCACCTTC
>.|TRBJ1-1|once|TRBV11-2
CASSQSRTAAFF
TGTGCCAGCAGCCAGAGTAGGACAGCAGCTTTCTTT
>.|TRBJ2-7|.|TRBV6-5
CASSYTRESYEQYF
TGTGCCAGCAGTTATACCCGGGAGTCTTACGAGCAGTACTTC
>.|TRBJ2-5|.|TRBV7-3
CASSLRPSDETQYF
TGTGCCAGCAGCCTCCGACCGAGCGACGAGACCCAGTACTTC
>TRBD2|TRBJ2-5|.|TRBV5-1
CASSPLAGETQYF
TGCGCCAGCAGCCCGCTAGCGGGAGAGACCCAGTACTTC
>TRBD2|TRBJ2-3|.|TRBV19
CASRRSTGRADTQYF
TGTGCCAGTAGGCGGTCGACTGGGAGGGCAGATACGCAGTATTTT
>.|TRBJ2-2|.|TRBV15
CATSRGDTSRGELFF
TGTGCCACCAGCAGAGGAGACACCTCCCGGGGGGAGCTGTTTTTT
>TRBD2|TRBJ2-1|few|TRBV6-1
CASSERPPTSGGPYNEQFF
TGTGCCAGCAGTGAACGCCCGCCCACTAGCGGGGGGCCCTACAATGAGCAGTTCTTC
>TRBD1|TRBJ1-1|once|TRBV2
CAGTGGNLRAEAFF
TGTGCCGGGACAGGGGGTAATTTGAGGGCTGAAGCTTTCTTT
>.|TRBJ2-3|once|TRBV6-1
CASSLRRALGQYF
TGTGCCAGCAGCCTAAGGAGGGCCCTAGGGCAGTATTTT
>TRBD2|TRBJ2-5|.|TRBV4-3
CASSPRSTEASGQETQYF
TGCGCCAGCAGCCCCCGATCGACCGAGGCTAGCGGCCAAGAGACCCAGTACTTC
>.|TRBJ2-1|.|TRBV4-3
CASSQDRRVSNEQFF
TGCGCCAGCAGCCAAGATAGGAGGGTGAGCAATGAGCAGTTCTTC
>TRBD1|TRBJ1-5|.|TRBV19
CASSIVGRGSYQPQHF
TGTGCCAGTAGTATAGTAGGCAGGGGGTCTTACCAGCCCCAGCATTTT
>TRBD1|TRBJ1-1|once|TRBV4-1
CASSRGTENTEAFF
TGCGCCAGCAGCCGGGGGACAGAGAACACTGAAGCTTTCTTT
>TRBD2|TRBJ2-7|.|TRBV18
CASSPEKRGSYEQYF
TGTGCCAGCTCACCAGAGAAGCGGGGCTCCTACGAGCAGTACTTC
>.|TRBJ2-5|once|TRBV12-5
CASGLNLASRSQETQYF
TGTGCTAGTGGTCTCAATCTAGCTTCTCGGAGCCAAGAGACCCAGTACTTC
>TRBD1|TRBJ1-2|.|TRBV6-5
CASSYSTGGQVGYTF
TGTGCCAGCAGTTACTCGACAGGGGGTCAGGTTGGCTACACCTTC
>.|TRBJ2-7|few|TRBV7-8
CASSLARRLSRGEQYF
TGTGCCAGCAGCTTAGCTAGACGGCTGTCCCGCGGCGAGCAGTACTTC
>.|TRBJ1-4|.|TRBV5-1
CASSLQGRGGEKLFF
TGCGCCAGCAGCTTGCAGGGGCGAGGGGGTGAAAAACTGTTTTTT
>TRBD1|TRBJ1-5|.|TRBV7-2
CASSFRQGWNQPQHF
TGTGCCAGCAGCTTTAGACAGGGTTGGAATCAGCCCCAGCATTTT
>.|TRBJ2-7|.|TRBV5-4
CASSFTLQGHEQYF
TGTGCCAGCAGCTTTACCCTACAGGGCCACGAGCAGTACTTC
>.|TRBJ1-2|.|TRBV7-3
CASSPGGLGGYTF
TGTGCCAGCAGCCCCGGAGGGTTGGGGGGCTACACCTTC
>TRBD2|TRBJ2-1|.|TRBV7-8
CASSLSGSSYNEQFF
TGTGCCAGCAGCTTGAGCGGGAGCTCCTACAATGAGCAGTTCTTC
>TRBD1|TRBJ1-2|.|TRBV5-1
CASSPGTVNYGYTF
TGCGCCAGCAGCCCAGGGACAGTCAACTATGGCTACACCTTC
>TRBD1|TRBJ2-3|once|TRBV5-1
CASSPGQGSTDTQYF
TGCGCCAGCAGCCCCGGACAGGGGAGCACAGATACGCAGTATTTT
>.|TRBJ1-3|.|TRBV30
CAWSRTLSGNTIYF
TGTGCCTGGAGTAGGACACTCTCTGGAAACACCATATATTTT
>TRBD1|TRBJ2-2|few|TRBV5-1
CASSWMTGITGELFF
TGCGCCAGCAGCTGGATGACAGGGATCACCGGGGAGCTGTTTTTT